The rows below give T cell receptor beta chains drawn from one sample of a study of blood T cell repertoires in COVID-19. TCRdb's copy holds only in-frame clones and misses some; the assay was immunoSEQ multiplex PCR. The sample lists 85,000 to 130,000 clones; 70% to 90% were seen once. The sample taken for sequencing was peripheral blood. The receptors here all came from a woman aged 60 to 75 with acute or convalescent COVID-19. CDR3s include the opening cysteine and the closing phenylalanine or tryptophan. Fields, in order: CDR3 length, clone size, J gene, D gene, V gene, CDR3 protein, CDR3 DNA. A D gene is named only where the DNA matches it firmly. Expanded clones get a size class; other rows say once, few or many, or leave the size out.

cdr3_length: 14
clone_size: once
j_call: TRBJ1-5
d_call: NA
v_call: TRBV7-2
cdr3_aa: CASSSPLNNQPQHF
cdr3_nt: TGTGCCAGCAGCTCCCCCCTTAATAATCAGCCCCAGCATTTT

cdr3_length: 17
clone_size: NA
j_call: TRBJ2-1
d_call: TRBD2
v_call: TRBV7-6
cdr3_aa: CASSLGTSGTPYNEQFF
cdr3_nt: TGTGCCAGCAGCTTAGGGACTAGCGGGACCCCCTACAATGAGCAGTTCTTC

cdr3_length: 17
clone_size: NA
j_call: TRBJ2-1
d_call: NA
v_call: TRBV29-1
cdr3_aa: CSVEDPNKRSVCCEQFF
cdr3_nt: TGCAGCGTTGAAGACCCTAATAAGCGGTCGGTTTGTTGTGAGCAGTTCTTC

cdr3_length: 18
clone_size: NA
j_call: TRBJ2-2
d_call: TRBD2
v_call: TRBV3-1/TRBV3-2
cdr3_aa: CASSQDAASGVSTGELFF
cdr3_nt: TGTGCCAGCAGCCAAGATGCGGCTAGCGGGGTCAGCACCGGGGAGCTGTTTTTT

cdr3_length: 16
clone_size: once
j_call: TRBJ2-2
d_call: NA
v_call: TRBV7-2
cdr3_aa: CASSLRIEPQAGELFF
cdr3_nt: TGTGCCAGCAGCTTAAGGATAGAACCCCAGGCTGGGGAGCTGTTTTTT

cdr3_length: 12
clone_size: NA
j_call: TRBJ1-2
d_call: NA
v_call: TRBV6-5
cdr3_aa: CASSARGTGYTF
cdr3_nt: TGTGCCAGCAGCGCCCGGGGGACTGGCTACACCTTC

cdr3_length: 13
clone_size: NA
j_call: TRBJ2-4
d_call: NA
v_call: TRBV18
cdr3_aa: CASSPNTKNIQYF
cdr3_nt: TGTGCCAGCTCACCAAATACCAAAAACATTCAGTACTTC

cdr3_length: 14
clone_size: NA
j_call: TRBJ1-5
d_call: TRBD1
v_call: TRBV6-5
cdr3_aa: CASSATGVHQPQHF
cdr3_nt: TGTGCCAGCAGCGCCACAGGGGTCCATCAGCCCCAGCATTTT

cdr3_length: 15
clone_size: NA
j_call: TRBJ1-5
d_call: TRBD1
v_call: TRBV28
cdr3_aa: CATNLGGRGDQPQHF
cdr3_nt: TGTGCCACCAACCTAGGAGGCAGGGGGGATCAGCCCCAGCATTTT

cdr3_length: 18
clone_size: NA
j_call: TRBJ2-3
d_call: TRBD2
v_call: TRBV3-1/TRBV3-2
cdr3_aa: CASSQVGTSGAGTDTQYF
cdr3_nt: TGTGCCAGCAGCCAAGTTGGGACTAGCGGGGCCGGGACAGATACGCAGTATTTT

cdr3_length: 15
clone_size: NA
j_call: TRBJ2-1
d_call: NA
v_call: TRBV5-6
cdr3_aa: CASSLRLGLYNEQFF
cdr3_nt: TGTGCCAGCAGCTTGAGGCTAGGCCTCTACAATGAGCAGTTCTTC

cdr3_length: 13
clone_size: NA
j_call: TRBJ1-6
d_call: NA
v_call: TRBV5-4
cdr3_aa: CASRGSYNSPLHF
cdr3_nt: TGTGCCTCCCGGGGGAGTTATAATTCACCCCTCCACTTT

cdr3_length: 14
clone_size: NA
j_call: TRBJ1-5
d_call: NA
v_call: TRBV24-1
cdr3_aa: CATSDFGSHQPQHF
cdr3_nt: TGTGCCACCAGTGATTTCGGGAGCCATCAGCCCCAGCATTTT

cdr3_length: 11
clone_size: NA
j_call: TRBJ2-1
d_call: NA
v_call: TRBV12-3/TRBV12-4
cdr3_aa: CASRVAGQEFF
cdr3_nt: TGTGCCAGCAGGGTGGCGGGGCAGGAGTTCTTC

cdr3_length: 15
clone_size: NA
j_call: TRBJ1-1
d_call: TRBD1
v_call: TRBV5-1
cdr3_aa: CASSSDRWGNTEAFF
cdr3_nt: TGCGCCAGCAGCTCGGACAGGTGGGGGAACACTGAAGCTTTCTTT

cdr3_length: 13
clone_size: once
j_call: TRBJ2-1
d_call: NA
v_call: TRBV2
cdr3_aa: CASKVEGVSEQFF
cdr3_nt: TGTGCCAGCAAAGTTGAGGGAGTCAGTGAGCAGTTCTTC

cdr3_length: 13
clone_size: many
j_call: TRBJ1-1
d_call: NA
v_call: TRBV3-1/TRBV3-2
cdr3_aa: CASSRQLNTEAFF
cdr3_nt: TGTGCCAGCAGCCGACAGCTGAACACTGAAGCTTTCTTT

cdr3_length: 15
clone_size: NA
j_call: TRBJ2-4
d_call: NA
v_call: TRBV9
cdr3_aa: CASSARAGAKNIQYF
cdr3_nt: TGTGCCAGCAGCGCTCGCGCCGGAGCCAAAAACATTCAGTACTTC

cdr3_length: 14
clone_size: NA
j_call: TRBJ1-1
d_call: NA
v_call: TRBV4-2
cdr3_aa: CASMGRGSSTEAFF
cdr3_nt: TGTGCCAGCATGGGACGGGGGTCTTCCACTGAAGCTTTCTTT

cdr3_length: 13
clone_size: NA
j_call: TRBJ2-5
d_call: NA
v_call: TRBV27
cdr3_aa: CASSLPGGKTQYF
cdr3_nt: TGTGCCAGCAGTTTACCCGGGGGAAAGACCCAGTACTTC

cdr3_length: 13
clone_size: NA
j_call: TRBJ1-1
d_call: NA
v_call: TRBV5-1
cdr3_aa: CASSRQPYTEAFF
cdr3_nt: TGCGCCAGCAGCAGACAGCCGTACACTGAAGCTTTCTTT

cdr3_length: 14
clone_size: once
j_call: TRBJ2-7
d_call: TRBD2
v_call: TRBV10-2
cdr3_aa: CATGGLAATYEQYF
cdr3_nt: TGCGCCACGGGGGGACTAGCGGCTACCTACGAGCAGTACTTC

cdr3_length: 13
clone_size: NA
j_call: TRBJ2-5
d_call: TRBD1
v_call: TRBV30
cdr3_aa: CALWTGGLETQYF
cdr3_nt: TGTGCCCTCTGGACAGGGGGTTTAGAGACCCAGTACTTC

cdr3_length: 15
clone_size: NA
j_call: TRBJ1-4
d_call: NA
v_call: TRBV5-4
cdr3_aa: CASSSDSSTNEKLFF
cdr3_nt: TGTGCCAGCAGCTCCGACAGTTCAACTAATGAAAAACTGTTTTTT

cdr3_length: 16
clone_size: NA
j_call: TRBJ1-6
d_call: NA
v_call: TRBV5-4
cdr3_aa: CASSLGRSSYNSPLHF
cdr3_nt: TGTGCCAGCAGCTTGGGGCGGAGCTCCTATAATTCACCCCTCCACTTT

cdr3_length: 12
clone_size: NA
j_call: TRBJ1-2
d_call: NA
v_call: TRBV28
cdr3_aa: CASRGQGPGYTF
cdr3_nt: TGTGCCAGCAGAGGGCAGGGGCCTGGCTACACCTTC

cdr3_length: 12
clone_size: NA
j_call: TRBJ2-1
d_call: NA
v_call: TRBV2
cdr3_aa: CASRDNVNEQFF
cdr3_nt: TGTGCCAGCCGGGACAACGTTAATGAGCAGTTCTTC

cdr3_length: 16
clone_size: NA
j_call: TRBJ2-2
d_call: NA
v_call: TRBV5-6
cdr3_aa: CASSLETGAATGELFF
cdr3_nt: TGTGCCAGCAGCTTGGAAACAGGAGCCGCCACCGGGGAGCTGTTTTTT

cdr3_length: 18
clone_size: NA
j_call: TRBJ2-2
d_call: TRBD2
v_call: TRBV7-8
cdr3_aa: CASSLFAATSGDTGELFF
cdr3_nt: TGTGCCAGCAGCTTGTTCGCCGCTACTAGCGGAGACACCGGGGAGCTGTTTTTT

cdr3_length: 13
clone_size: once
j_call: TRBJ2-7
d_call: TRBD2
v_call: TRBV6-4
cdr3_aa: CASPWDYHYEQYF
cdr3_nt: TGTGCCAGCCCGTGGGACTACCACTACGAGCAGTACTTC

cdr3_length: 15
clone_size: NA
j_call: TRBJ1-4
d_call: NA
v_call: TRBV19
cdr3_aa: CASSIRAGVGEKLFF
cdr3_nt: TGTGCCAGTAGTATAAGGGCGGGCGTGGGTGAAAAACTGTTTTTT

cdr3_length: 12
clone_size: NA
j_call: TRBJ2-1
d_call: NA
v_call: TRBV7-3
cdr3_aa: CASSSQGYEQFF
cdr3_nt: TGTGCCAGCAGCTCTCAGGGCTATGAGCAGTTCTTC

cdr3_length: 14
clone_size: NA
j_call: TRBJ1-1
d_call: NA
v_call: TRBV5-1
cdr3_aa: CASSRDPENTEAFF
cdr3_nt: TGCGCCAGCAGCCGGGATCCTGAGAACACTGAAGCTTTCTTT

cdr3_length: 17
clone_size: NA
j_call: TRBJ2-1
d_call: NA
v_call: TRBV5-8
cdr3_aa: CASNRAWGNRRGNEQFF
cdr3_nt: TGTGCCAGCAACCGAGCTTGGGGGAACCGCAGGGGCAATGAGCAGTTCTTC

cdr3_length: 14
clone_size: NA
j_call: TRBJ1-4
d_call: TRBD1
v_call: TRBV6-5
cdr3_aa: CASSYRGGDEKLFF
cdr3_nt: TGTGCCAGCAGTTACCGAGGGGGCGATGAAAAACTGTTTTTT

cdr3_length: 16
clone_size: NA
j_call: TRBJ1-2
d_call: TRBD1
v_call: TRBV29-1
cdr3_aa: CSVLQGAGRDRWGYTF
cdr3_nt: TGCAGCGTTTTACAGGGGGCGGGTCGGGATAGATGGGGCTACACCTTC

cdr3_length: 14
clone_size: NA
j_call: TRBJ2-5
d_call: NA
v_call: TRBV9
cdr3_aa: CASSGGGPGETQYF
cdr3_nt: TGTGCCAGCAGCGGAGGCGGGCCAGGAGAGACCCAGTACTTC

cdr3_length: 14
clone_size: NA
j_call: TRBJ1-1
d_call: NA
v_call: TRBV5-1
cdr3_aa: CASSLATRNTEAFF
cdr3_nt: TGCGCCAGCAGCTTGGCCACGAGGAACACTGAAGCTTTCTTT

cdr3_length: 16
clone_size: NA
j_call: TRBJ2-2
d_call: NA
v_call: TRBV19
cdr3_aa: CASSSTGVVSTGELFF
cdr3_nt: TGTGCCAGTAGTTCGACTGGAGTCGTTTCAACCGGGGAGCTGTTTTTT

cdr3_length: 15
clone_size: NA
j_call: TRBJ1-5
d_call: NA
v_call: TRBV15
cdr3_aa: CATSRGLESNQPQHF
cdr3_nt: TGTGCCACCAGCAGAGGATTAGAGAGCAATCAGCCCCAGCATTTT

cdr3_length: 13
clone_size: NA
j_call: TRBJ2-4
d_call: TRBD1
v_call: TRBV18
cdr3_aa: CASSPTGWDIQYF
cdr3_nt: TGTGCCAGCTCCCCGACAGGGTGGGACATTCAGTACTTC

cdr3_length: 13
clone_size: NA
j_call: TRBJ1-2
d_call: NA
v_call: TRBV7-2
cdr3_aa: CASSPWTAYGYTF
cdr3_nt: TGTGCCAGCAGCCCATGGACAGCCTATGGCTACACCTTC

cdr3_length: 13
clone_size: NA
j_call: TRBJ1-1
d_call: TRBD1
v_call: TRBV28
cdr3_aa: CASTSGQHTEAFF
cdr3_nt: TGTGCCAGCACCTCGGGACAGCACACTGAAGCTTTCTTT

cdr3_length: 14
clone_size: NA
j_call: TRBJ2-3
d_call: TRBD2
v_call: TRBV20-1
cdr3_aa: CSASIGRVTDTQYF
cdr3_nt: TGCAGTGCTAGTATCGGGAGGGTGACAGATACGCAGTATTTT

cdr3_length: 16
clone_size: once
j_call: TRBJ2-2
d_call: TRBD2
v_call: TRBV9
cdr3_aa: CASSPRLAGDTGELFF
cdr3_nt: TGTGCCAGCAGCCCCCGACTAGCGGGAGACACCGGGGAGCTGTTTTTT

cdr3_length: 13
clone_size: few
j_call: TRBJ2-7
d_call: NA
v_call: TRBV27
cdr3_aa: CASSLGSGGEQYF
cdr3_nt: TGTGCCAGCAGTTTAGGGTCCGGGGGTGAGCAGTACTTC

cdr3_length: 15
clone_size: NA
j_call: TRBJ2-7
d_call: TRBD1
v_call: TRBV5-4
cdr3_aa: CASSLGAGQGYEQYF
cdr3_nt: TGTGCCAGCAGCTTGGGGGCGGGACAGGGTTACGAGCAGTACTTC

cdr3_length: 13
clone_size: once
j_call: TRBJ2-3
d_call: NA
v_call: TRBV5-1
cdr3_aa: CASRRDSTDTQYF
cdr3_nt: TGCGCCAGCAGGCGAGATAGTACAGATACGCAGTATTTT

cdr3_length: 16
clone_size: once
j_call: TRBJ2-3
d_call: TRBD2
v_call: TRBV7-6
cdr3_aa: CASSLGAGSATDTQYF
cdr3_nt: TGTGCCAGCAGCTTAGGAGCGGGGAGCGCGACAGATACGCAGTATTTT

cdr3_length: 15
clone_size: NA
j_call: TRBJ1-2
d_call: NA
v_call: TRBV13
cdr3_aa: CASSLGGQGGGGYTF
cdr3_nt: TGTGCCAGCAGCTTAGGTGGTCAGGGAGGCGGTGGCTACACCTTC

cdr3_length: 15
clone_size: once
j_call: TRBJ1-2
d_call: TRBD1
v_call: TRBV7-9
cdr3_aa: CASSARGGQGNGYTF
cdr3_nt: TGTGCCAGCAGCGCCCGAGGCGGACAGGGGAATGGCTACACCTTC

cdr3_length: 16
clone_size: NA
j_call: TRBJ1-2
d_call: TRBD1
v_call: TRBV11-3
cdr3_aa: CASSLDAGGYNYGYTF
cdr3_nt: TGTGCCAGCAGCTTAGATGCAGGGGGCTATAACTATGGCTACACCTTC

cdr3_length: 17
clone_size: NA
j_call: TRBJ2-1
d_call: NA
v_call: TRBV5-1
cdr3_aa: CASSRTDYQAVGNEQFF
cdr3_nt: TGCGCCAGCAGCAGGACGGACTACCAAGCCGTAGGGAATGAGCAGTTCTTC

cdr3_length: 11
clone_size: few
j_call: TRBJ1-1
d_call: NA
v_call: TRBV18
cdr3_aa: CASSPDSEAFF
cdr3_nt: TGTGCCAGCTCACCGGACAGCGAAGCTTTCTTT

cdr3_length: 11
clone_size: few
j_call: TRBJ2-1
d_call: TRBD2
v_call: TRBV20-1
cdr3_aa: CSPLGLVRQFF
cdr3_nt: TGCAGTCCCTTGGGACTAGTGCGGCAGTTCTTC

cdr3_length: 14
clone_size: NA
j_call: TRBJ2-7
d_call: NA
v_call: TRBV21-1
cdr3_aa: CASSPGTVSYEQYF
cdr3_nt: TGTGCCAGCAGCCCCGGGACAGTCTCCTACGAGCAGTACTTC

cdr3_length: 13
clone_size: NA
j_call: TRBJ2-1
d_call: NA
v_call: TRBV28
cdr3_aa: CASSLRVPNEQFF
cdr3_nt: TGTGCCAGCAGTTTACGGGTACCGAATGAGCAGTTCTTC